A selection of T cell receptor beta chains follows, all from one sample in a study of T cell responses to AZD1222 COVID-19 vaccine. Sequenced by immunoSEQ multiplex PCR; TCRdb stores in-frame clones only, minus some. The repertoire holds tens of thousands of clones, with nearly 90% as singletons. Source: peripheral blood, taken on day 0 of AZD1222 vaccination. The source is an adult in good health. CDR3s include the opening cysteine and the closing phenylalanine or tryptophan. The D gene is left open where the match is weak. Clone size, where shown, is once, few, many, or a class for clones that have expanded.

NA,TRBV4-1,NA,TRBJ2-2,TGCGCCAGCAGCCTTCACCCCCTAGCAAACACCGGGGAGCTGTTTTTT,CASSLHPLANTGELFF
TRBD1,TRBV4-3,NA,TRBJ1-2,TGCGCCAGCAGCTCAACAGGGGGCAACGGCTACACCTTC,CASSSTGGNGYTF
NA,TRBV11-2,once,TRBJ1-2,TGTGCCAGCAGCTTGAAGGCAAGGGATGGCTACACCTTC,CASSLKARDGYTF
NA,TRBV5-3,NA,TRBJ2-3,TGTGCCAGAAGGGGAGACAGGGATACGCAGTATTTT,CARRGDRDTQYF
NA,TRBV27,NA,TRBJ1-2,TGTGCCAGCAGGACTAACTATGGCTACACCTTC,CASRTNYGYTF
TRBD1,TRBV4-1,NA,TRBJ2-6,TGCGCCAGCAGCCAAATTTCGGGACAGGGCAACAACGTCCTGACTTTC,CASSQISGQGNNVLTF
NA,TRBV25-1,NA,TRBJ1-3,TGTGCCAGCGTCAGTAGGACTGGAAACACCATATATTTT,CASVSRTGNTIYF
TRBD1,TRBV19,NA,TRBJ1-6,TGTGCCAGTAGTATCCCTGGTGCAGGGGGAAGTGGATCACCCCTCCACTTT,CASSIPGAGGSGSPLHF
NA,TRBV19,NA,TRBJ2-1,TGTGCCAGTAGTATAGAAAGCGCCTCCTACAATGAGCAGTTCTTC,CASSIESASYNEQFF
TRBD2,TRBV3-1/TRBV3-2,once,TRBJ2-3,TGTGCCAGCACCTCAGACGGGGGGGCCTCAGATACGCAGTATTTT,CASTSDGGASDTQYF
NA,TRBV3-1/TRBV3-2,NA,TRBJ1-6,TGTGCCAGCAGCCAAGATGACGCCGGACACGGTTACGATTCACCCCTCCACTTT,CASSQDDAGHGYDSPLHF
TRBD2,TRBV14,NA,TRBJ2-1,TGTGCCAGCAGCCCGCTATGGGGGCTAACTAGCGGGAGCCCTAGCTCCTACAATGAGCAGTTCTTC,CASSPLWGLTSGSPSSYNEQFF
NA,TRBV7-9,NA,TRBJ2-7,TGTGCCAGCAGCTTTAGAACGGGACAAAATTCCTACGAGCAGTACTTC,CASSFRTGQNSYEQYF
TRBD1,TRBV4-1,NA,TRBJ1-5,TGCGCCAGCAGCCAAGGCCCGACAGGGAAAAGGAGCAATCAGCCCCAGCATTTT,CASSQGPTGKRSNQPQHF
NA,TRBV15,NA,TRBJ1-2,TGTGCCACCAGCACGGGGGGCTATGGCTACACCTTC,CATSTGGYGYTF
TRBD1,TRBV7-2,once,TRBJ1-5,TGTGCCAGCAGCTTAATAGAAGGGGGCGATCAGCCCCAGCATTTT,CASSLIEGGDQPQHF
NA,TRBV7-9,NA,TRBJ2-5,TGTGCCAGCAGCCCCCTCCCGGAGACCCAGTACTTC,CASSPLPETQYF
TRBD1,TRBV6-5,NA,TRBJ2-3,TGTGCCAGCAGCAGGACAGGTCCCACAGATACGCAGTATTTT,CASSRTGPTDTQYF
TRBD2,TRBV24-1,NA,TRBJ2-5,TGTGCCACCTCGGGAGGGGGTTTGGAGACCCAGTACTTC,CATSGGGLETQYF
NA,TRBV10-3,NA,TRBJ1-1,TGTGCCACCGGCGCACGGGACACTGAAGCTTTCTTT,CATGARDTEAFF
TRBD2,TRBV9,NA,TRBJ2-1,TGTGCCAGCAGCGTAGAACCCCAGGGAAGCGGGAGATACAATGAGCAGTTCTTC,CASSVEPQGSGRYNEQFF
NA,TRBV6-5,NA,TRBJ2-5,TGTGCCAGCAGGGACAGCCAAGAGACCCAGTACTTC,CASRDSQETQYF
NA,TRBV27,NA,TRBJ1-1,TGTGCCAGCAGTTTTGGGGCCCTGATGAACACTGAAGCTTTCTTT,CASSFGALMNTEAFF
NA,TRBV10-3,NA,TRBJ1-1,TGTGCCATCAGTGAGGGGACTTTGAACACTGAAGCTTTCTTT,CAISEGTLNTEAFF
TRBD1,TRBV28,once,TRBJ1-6,TGTGCCAGCGTCCCGGGACAGGCAAATTCACCCCTCCACTTT,CASVPGQANSPLHF
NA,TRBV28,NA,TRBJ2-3,TGTGCCTTTCAGGCGGGGATTACAGATACGCAGTATTTT,CAFQAGITDTQYF
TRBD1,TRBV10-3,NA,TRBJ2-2,TGTGCCATCAGTGAAGGACAGGGGGCCGGGGAGCTGTTTTTT,CAISEGQGAGELFF
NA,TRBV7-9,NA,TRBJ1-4,TGTGCCATCGGACACGGGGTGGATGAAAAACTGTTTTTT,CAIGHGVDEKLFF
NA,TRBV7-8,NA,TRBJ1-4,TGTGCCAGCAGCGCAGGGGTCCCAACTAATGAAAAACTGTTTTTT,CASSAGVPTNEKLFF
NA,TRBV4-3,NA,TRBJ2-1,TGCGCCAGCAGCCCAGGAGCAGGGGCCTCCTACAATGAGCAGTTCTTC,CASSPGAGASYNEQFF
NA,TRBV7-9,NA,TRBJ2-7,TGTGCCAGCAGCTTACAGGTTAGCTCCTACGAGCAGTACTTC,CASSLQVSSYEQYF
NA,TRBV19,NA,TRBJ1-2,TGTGCCAGTAGTATCGCCCGAGGCTACACCTTC,CASSIARGYTF